This T cell receptor (beta chain) originates from a study of CD8 T cells in ankylosing spondylitis. Study-wide points: What appeared characteristic of ankylosing spondylitis blood was a TCR beta motif of under 10 highly homologous variants. In peripheral blood, disease-linked CD8+ clones occurred at relatively low frequencies. Clones linked to disease were reported to show significant enrichment in matched ankylosing spondylitis synovial fluid.

This clonotype is medium-sized in the sample. What it binds is not known. Quantitative 5'-RACE with molecular barcodes was used to make the TCR beta libraries. TCRdb reprocessed the 5' RACE reads via MiXCR and lists one record per CDR3 protein. The table shows about 130,000 distinct CDR3 sequences, with more than 6.5% occurring only once. The CDR3 consists of 14 residues. In germline, CDR1 is SEHNR, CDR2 FQNEAQ (reference sequence). Trimming took off 8 bases at V and 8 bases at J, with 21 bases between the two ends. The source is a male donor with ankylosing spondylitis or in good health (not recorded which). The specimen sequenced was blood, either unsorted or a sorted T cell fraction (not recorded which). The J gene is TRBJ1-2, the V gene TRBV7-9; D is uncertain. The CDR3 sequence: CASSSEGTGMGYTF. The CDR3 coding sequence is TGTGCCAGCTCATCCGAGGGCACCGGGATGGGCTACACCTTC.